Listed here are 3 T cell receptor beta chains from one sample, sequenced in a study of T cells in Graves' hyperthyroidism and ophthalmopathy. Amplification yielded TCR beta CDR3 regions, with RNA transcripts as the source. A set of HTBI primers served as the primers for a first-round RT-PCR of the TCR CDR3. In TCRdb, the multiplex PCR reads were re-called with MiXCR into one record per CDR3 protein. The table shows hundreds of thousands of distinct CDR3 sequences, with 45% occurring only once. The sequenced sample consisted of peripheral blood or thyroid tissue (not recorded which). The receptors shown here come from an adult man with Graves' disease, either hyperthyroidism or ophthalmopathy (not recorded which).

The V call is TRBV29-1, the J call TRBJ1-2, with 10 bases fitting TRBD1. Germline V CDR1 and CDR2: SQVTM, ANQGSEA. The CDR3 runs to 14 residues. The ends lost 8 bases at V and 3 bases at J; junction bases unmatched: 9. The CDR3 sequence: CSLAGTGVHYGYTF. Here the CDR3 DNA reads TGCAGCTTGGCCGGGACAGGGGTGCACTATGGCTACACCTTC.

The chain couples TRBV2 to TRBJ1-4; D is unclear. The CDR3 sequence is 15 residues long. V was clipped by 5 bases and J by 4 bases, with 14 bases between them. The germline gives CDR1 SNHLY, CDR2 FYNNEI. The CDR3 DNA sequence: TGTGCCAGCAGTTACTCGAGAGGGTTTAATGAAAAACTGTTTTTT. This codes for CASSYSRGFNEKLFF.

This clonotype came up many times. CDR3 sequence (DNA): TGTGCCAGCAGGGTCGACATTATGGGGCAGTACTTC. Its protein is CASRVDIMGQYF. The V call is TRBV2, the J call TRBJ2-7; unclear D gene. The V and J ends lost 6 bases and 9 bases respectively, with 15 bases between them. The CDR3 contains 12 residues. CDR1 and CDR2 (germline): SNHLY, FYNNEI. Combining the CDR3 with reference TRBV2 and TRBJ2-7 gives the whole variable domain EPEVTQTPSHQVTQMGQEVILRCVPISNHLYFYWYRQILGQKVEFLVSFYNNEISEKSEIFDDQFSVERPDGSNFTLKIRSTKLEDSAMYFCASRVDIMGQYFGPGTRLTVT.